This T cell receptor (beta chain) was recovered during a study of CD8+CD57+ T cells in acquired aplastic anemia. Germline V gene data show CDR1 as LNHDA and CDR2 as SQIVND (reference sequence). V lost 3 bases, J lost 5 bases, and 5 bases lay in between. CDR3 length: 12 residues. TCR beta VDJ combinations and CDR3 sequences were profiled from genomic DNA. TCRdb called the reads again in MiXCR, with one record for every CDR3 protein. The table lists 150,000 or so distinct CDR3 sequences, about 45% of them singletons. Regarding the study as a whole: Patients and controls were not found to differ significantly in CD8+ Simpson's diversity.

In patients chosen for sequencing, flow cytometry had shown CD8+CD57+ cell expansion. Comments on this clonotype: The antigen is undetermined.

The sequence came from a human donor with aplastic anemia. Sequencing input: sorted CD4+, CD8+, or CD8+CD57+ T cells (not recorded which) from PBMCs. V usage is TRBV19 and J usage is TRBJ1-5; D is ambiguous. CDR3 sequence reads: CASSIFDQPQHF. Here the CDR3 DNA reads TGTGCCAGTAGTATCTTCGATCAGCCCCAGCATTTT.